The text below deals with one T cell receptor (beta chain). The method was immunoSEQ multiplex PCR; TCRdb's version includes in-frame clones alone and lacks a portion of them. The table lists more than 350,000 clones, more than 80% of them singletons. The data belong to a study of blood T cell repertoires in COVID-19. In the study overall: The analysed material was cDNA or gDNA that came from T cells, B-cell-depleted T cells, or PBMCs.

This CDR3 region has 16 residues. Trimming cost V 3 bases and J 0 bases; bases outside gene matches: 5. Germline loops: CDR1 SGHDN, CDR2 FVKESK. The J gene is TRBJ1-3, the V gene TRBV14; 7 positions match TRBD1. The sequenced material came from PBMCs or T cells enriched from blood (not recorded which). The receptor comes from a man between 18 and 35 years old who had recovered from COVID-19. CDR3 nucleotides: TGTGCCAGCAGCCATTGGGACAGAAGCTCTGGAAACACCATATATTTT. Translated: CASSHWDRSSGNTIYF.